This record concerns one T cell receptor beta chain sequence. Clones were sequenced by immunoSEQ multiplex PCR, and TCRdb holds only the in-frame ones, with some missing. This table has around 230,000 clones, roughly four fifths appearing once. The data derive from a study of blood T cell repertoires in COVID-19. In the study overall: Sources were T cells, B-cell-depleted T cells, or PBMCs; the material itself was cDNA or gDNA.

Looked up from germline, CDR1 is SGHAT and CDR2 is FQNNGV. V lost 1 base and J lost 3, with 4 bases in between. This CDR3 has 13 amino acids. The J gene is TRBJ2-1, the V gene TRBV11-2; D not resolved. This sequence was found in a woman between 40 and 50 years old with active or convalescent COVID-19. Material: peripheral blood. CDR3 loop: CASSLGVYNEQFF. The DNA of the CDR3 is TGTGCCAGCAGCTTAGGCGTCTACAATGAGCAGTTCTTC.